Following are 10 T cell receptor beta chains from one sample sequenced in a study of blood T cell repertoires in COVID-19. Assay used: immunoSEQ multiplex PCR; TCRdb lists only in-frame clones, some missing. The sample lists 250,000 to 300,000 clones; almost 90% were seen once. Sequencing used peripheral blood. These receptors originate from a woman aged 55-69 years with COVID-19, enrolled during active disease.

The CDR3, as DNA: TGTGCCTGGACCCAAGACAGGGCTGGGGAGCTGTTTTTT. Protein product: CAWTQDRAGELFF. V is TRBV30 and J is TRBJ2-2, with 7 bases identical to TRBD1. J was trimmed by 8 bases and V by 4 bases; bases with no gene match: 7. CDR3 length: 13 residues. Germline CDR1 GTSNPN, CDR2 SVGIG (reference sequence). Looking up the rest from reference TRBV30 and TRBJ2-2 gives the full variable domain: SQTIHQWPATLVQPVGSPLSLECTVEGTSNPNLYWYRQAAGRGLQLLFYSVGIGQISSEVPQNLSASRPQDRQFILSSKKLLLSDSGFYLCAWTQDRAGELFFGEGSRLTVL.

The V gene is TRBV5-1, the J gene TRBJ1-3; no clear D. CDR1 is SGHRS, CDR2 YFSETQ, per germline. CDR3 size: 14 residues. Trimming removed 3 bases from V and 4 bases from J, with 11 bases in between. The CDR3 spells CASSSSGAGNTIYF. The CDR3 nucleotides read TGCGCCAGCAGCTCGTCGGGAGCGGGAAACACCATATATTTT.

The chain combines TRBV3-1 (or the pseudogene TRBV3-2) with TRBJ2-3; 9 positions agree with TRBD2. V shed 4 bases and J 0 bases; nucleotides not matched to a gene: 2. This CDR3 is 15 amino acids long. Germline V lookup: CDR1 LGHDT, CDR2 YNNKEL (reference sequence). CDR3 in amino acids: CASSLGLASTDTQYF. The CDR3 DNA reads as TGTGCCAGCAGCCTCGGACTAGCGAGCACAGATACGCAGTATTTT.

This clone was found a few times. The chain carries TRBV18 and TRBJ1-1; possibly TRBD1 for D (5 bases). The CDR3 length is 14 residues. V was trimmed by 4 bases and J by 0 bases, leaving 9 bases between them. Per germline, CDR1 KGHSH and CDR2 LQKENI. The CDR3 reads CASSLDSLNTEAFF. The DNA for the CDR3 is TGTGCCAGCTCACTAGACAGTTTGAACACTGAAGCTTTCTTT. Using reference TRBV18 and TRBJ1-1 for the parts outside the CDR3, the full variable domain is NAGVMQNPRHLVRRRGQEARLRCSPMKGHSHVYWYRQLPEEGLKFMVYLQKENIIDESGMPKERFSAEFPKEGPSILRIQQVVRGDSAAYFCASSLDSLNTEAFFGQGTRLTVV.

V is TRBV27 and J is TRBJ2-2; D possibly corresponds to TRBD1 (5 bases). The V gene lost 6 bases and the J gene lost 5 bases, with 10 bases spanning the gap. Germline values: CDR1 MNHEY, CDR2 SMNVEV (reference sequence). The CDR3 sequence is 13 residues long. The CDR3 spells CASRPGRTGELFF. In DNA form, the CDR3 reads TGTGCCAGCAGACCAGGGCGGACCGGGGAGCTGTTTTTT.

The chain links TRBV7-2 to TRBJ2-3, with D unresolved. V lost 5 bases and J 1 base, leaving 10 bases between the germline ends. Germline-derived CDR1 and CDR2 are SGHTA and FQGNSA. This CDR3 spans 14 amino acids. Here the CDR3 DNA reads TGTGCCAGCAGCGCGAGGTGGGGCACAGATACGCAGTATTTT. It yields the protein CASSARWGTDTQYF.

The rearrangement uses TRBV3-1 (or the pseudogene TRBV3-2) and TRBJ1-2; maybe TRBD1 (5 bases). Germline-derived CDR1 and CDR2 are LGHDT and YNNKEL (reference sequence). The CDR3 is 16 amino acids. Trimming removed 4 bases at V and 4 bases at J, with 19 bases between. The CDR3 DNA is TGTGCCAGCAGCCCCGGGGGGGTCGGACTAGGCTATGGCTACACCTTC. This gives the protein CASSPGGVGLGYGYTF.

The CDR3 loop reads CASSLTTRGNTEAFF. In DNA form, the CDR3 reads TGTGCCAGCAGTTTAACGACGCGGGGGAACACTGAAGCTTTCTTT. V is TRBV27 and J is TRBJ1-1; no clear D. The V gene's germline CDR1 is MNHEY and CDR2 SMNVEV (reference sequence). This CDR3 is built from 15 residues. V was trimmed by 2 bases and J by 1 base, leaving 11 bases between them.

The chain links TRBV6-6 to TRBJ1-1, with TRBD1 matching 12 bases. Germline CDR1 MNHNY, CDR2 SVGAGI (reference sequence). After removal of 2 bases from V and 4 bases from J, the junction contained 5 bases not matched to a gene. The CDR3 is 16 residues long. The chain's CDR3 is CASSYTGTGGGTEAFF. CDR3 coding DNA: TGTGCCAGCAGTTACACGGGGACAGGGGGCGGCACTGAAGCTTTCTTT.

In its sample, this clone was seen a few times. CDR3 bases: TGCAGCGTTGAGGGACTAGCGGGGGGAGAGACCCAGTACTTC. It yields the protein CSVEGLAGGETQYF. J is TRBJ2-5 and V is TRBV29-1; 15 bases line up with TRBD2. The ends lost 3 bases at V and 4 bases at J; junction bases unmatched: 0. Germline V CDR1 and CDR2: SQVTM, ANQGSEA. The CDR3 contains 14 residues.